The 29 T cell receptor beta chains given below trace back to one sample, sequenced in a study of CD8 T cells in ankylosing spondylitis. General study points: Roughly eight highly homologous variants formed a TCR beta motif that appeared characteristic of ankylosing spondylitis blood.

These receptors' antigens are unknown. MiXCR, applied by TCRdb to the 5' RACE reads, yields one record per CDR3 protein. Among some 700,000 distinct CDR3 sequences listed, 19% were seen once. Sequencing was performed on blood, either unsorted or a sorted T cell fraction (not recorded which). These receptors were collected from a male donor with ankylosing spondylitis.

This clonotype has at least ten counts. J is TRBJ2-2 and V is TRBV12-3 or TRBV12-4; 8 bases agree with TRBD1. This CDR3 is 17 amino acids long. Unmatched junction bases numbered 4, after V lost 0 bases and J lost 1 base. CDR3 DNA: TGTGCCAGCAGTTTAGCGCGGGACAGGATGAACACCGGGGAGCTGTTTTTT. Residues: CASSLARDRMNTGELFF.

This clonotype was counted only a few times. V and J are TRBV24-1 and TRBJ2-5; D possibly corresponds to TRBD2 (6 bases). The CDR3 is made up of 18 amino acids. Trimming cost V 3 bases and J 1 base, with 20 bases left between them. Germline CDR1 and CDR2: KGHDR and SFDVKD. CDR3 DNA: TGTGCCACCAGTGATGGATCGGGAGCCCTGAGGGGCCAAGAGACCCAGTACTTC. This codes for CATSDGSGALRGQETQYF.

The chain couples TRBV20-1 to TRBJ2-7; D gene uncertain. The CDR3 extends over 12 amino acids. V dropped 0 bases and J dropped 4 bases, with 7 bases sitting between them. CDR1 DFQATT and CDR2 SNEGSKA come from the germline V gene (reference sequence). The CDR3: CSARDFGYEQYF. For the CDR3, the DNA is TGCAGTGCTAGAGATTTCGGTTACGAGCAGTACTTC.

The chain is built from TRBV20-1 and TRBJ1-1; maybe TRBD1 (5 bases). Germline CDR1 is DFQATT and CDR2 is SNEGSKA (reference sequence). The length of the CDR3 is 13 residues. Trimming shortened V by 1 base and J by 4 bases, and 10 bases separated the two germline ends. Here the CDR3 DNA reads TGCAGTGCTAGAGGGCCAAGGGGCACTGAAGCTTTCTTT. Protein: CSARGPRGTEAFF.

The chain employs TRBV15 and TRBJ1-2; D unresolved. V was shortened by 0 bases and J by 0 bases, with 2 bases between the two germline ends. CDR1 is LNHNV and CDR2 is YYDKDF in the germline V gene (reference sequence). The CDR3 is 13 residues long. The CDR3 loop is CATSREANYGYTF. The DNA for the CDR3 is TGTGCCACCAGCAGAGAAGCTAACTATGGCTACACCTTC. Variable domain in full (rest from reference TRBV15 and TRBJ1-2): DAMVIQNPRYQVTQFGKPVTLSCSQTLNHNVMYWYQQKSSQAPKLLFHYYDKDFNNEADTPDNFQSRRPNTSFCFLDIRSPGLGDTAMYLCATSREANYGYTFGSGTRLTVV.

The V call is TRBV3-1, the J call TRBJ2-2; no clear D. The CDR3 has 14 residues. Trimming cost V 1 base and J 8 bases, with 11 bases left between them. Germline assignment: CDR1 LGHDT and CDR2 YNNKEL (reference sequence). The CDR3 is CASSQVRGVGELFF. The CDR3 coding sequence is TGTGCCAGCAGCCAAGTACGTGGGGTTGGGGAGCTGTTTTTT.

This clonotype was counted between two and nine times. V usage is TRBV30 and J usage is TRBJ1-1; D is ambiguous. CDR1 and CDR2 (germline): GTSNPN, SVGIG (reference sequence). The CDR3 extends over 13 amino acids. V lost 8 bases, J lost 0 bases, and 13 bases lay in between. CDR3 amino acids: CARGEGMNTEAFF. CDR3 DNA: TGTGCCCGAGGAGAAGGGATGAACACTGAAGCTTTCTTT. Based on the CDR3 plus reference TRBV30 and TRBJ1-1, the full variable domain is SQTIHQWPATLVQPVGSPLSLECTVEGTSNPNLYWYRQAAGRGLQLLFYSVGIGQISSEVPQNLSASRPQDRQFILSSKKLLLSDSGFYLCARGEGMNTEAFFGQGTRLTVV.

The rearrangement joins TRBV20-1 to TRBJ2-3; TRBD2 agrees at 11 bases. The CDR3 extends over 22 amino acids. With 0 bases clipped from V and 1 base from J, the junction kept 21 bases outside the gene matches. The germline gives CDR1 DFQATT, CDR2 SNEGSKA (reference sequence). The CDR3 sequence is CSARDSIPTSGAGYLGTDTQYF. The CDR3 DNA sequence: TGCAGTGCTAGAGATTCTATCCCGACTAGCGGGGCGGGCTACCTCGGCACAGATACGCAGTATTTT.

The CDR3 loop reads CASSYSPGLTDTQYF. Written as DNA, the CDR3 is TGTGCCAGCAGTTACTCGCCGGGACTCACAGATACGCAGTATTTT. This chain uses TRBV6-5 with TRBJ2-3, with a weak D call TRBD2 (6 bases). The V and J ends lost 0 bases and 2 bases respectively, with 9 bases between them. CDR3 length equals 15 residues. CDR1 MNHEY and CDR2 SVGAGI come from the germline V gene.

This clonotype came up once. The gene calls are TRBV28 and TRBJ2-7; D is ambiguous. The germline CDR1 and CDR2 sequences are MDHEN and SYDVKM. Trimming removed 6 bases from V and 3 bases from J, with 12 bases in between. This CDR3 has 13 amino acids. The CDR3 DNA is TGTGCCAGCAGCACTGTGGAGCACTACGAGCAGTACTTC. Translated: CASSTVEHYEQYF.

V is TRBV10-3 and J is TRBJ2-1; D is unclear. Germline values: CDR1 ENHRY, CDR2 SYGVKD. V gave up 3 bases and J gave up 6 bases, with 24 bases separating them. The CDR3 is 18 amino acids. CDR3 coding DNA: TGTGCCATCAGTGATCCCTCCCGTCAATCGGCAGGTTCCAATGAGCAGTTCTTC. The encoded protein is CAISDPSRQSAGSNEQFF.

This sequence joins TRBV11-2 and TRBJ1-6; 7 bases line up with TRBD1. V was pared by 2 bases and J by 3 bases, with 13 bases of the junction left unmatched. The CDR3 has 19 amino acids. The germline V gene has CDR1 SGHAT and CDR2 FQNNGV. CDR3 DNA: TGTGCCAGCAGCTTACGTCCAGGGGGACGGTGGGACTATAATTCACCCCTCCACTTT. It codes for CASSLRPGGRWDYNSPLHF.

The chain uses TRBV11-2 and TRBJ2-1, with 9 bases identical to TRBD2. Germline CDR1 and CDR2: SGHAT and FQNNGV. The CDR3 covers 15 residues. Germline trimming cut 1 base from V and 7 bases from J; bases unmatched to any gene: 5. CDR3 protein: CASSLGSGSANEQFF. The CDR3 DNA follows: TGTGCCAGCAGCTTAGGTAGCGGGAGTGCAAATGAGCAGTTCTTC. The full variable domain, with the rest looked up from reference TRBV11-2 and TRBJ2-1, is EAGVAQSPRYKIIEKRQSVAFWCNPISGHATLYWYQQILGQGPKLLIQFQNNGVVDDSQLPKDRFSAERLKGVDSTLKIQPAKLEDSAVYLCASSLGSGSANEQFFGPGTRLTVL.

This sequence joins TRBV2 and TRBJ1-1, with D possibly matching TRBD1 (5 bases). Per the germline V gene, CDR1 is SNHLY and CDR2 is FYNNEI. The CDR3 sequence is 13 residues long. V was trimmed by 11 bases and J by 0 bases, leaving 13 bases between them. CDR3 sequence (DNA): TGTGCCGGGGGGGTGGAACTGAACACTGAAGCTTTCTTT. It yields the protein CAGGVELNTEAFF. Combining the CDR3 with reference TRBV2 and TRBJ1-1 gives the whole variable domain EPEVTQTPSHQVTQMGQEVILRCVPISNHLYFYWYRQILGQKVEFLVSFYNNEISEKSEIFDDQFSVERPDGSNFTLKIRSTKLEDSAMYFCAGGVELNTEAFFGQGTRLTVV.

This clonotype was seen more than once but under ten times. The J gene is TRBJ2-5, the V gene TRBV5-6; the D is unclear. V lost 4 bases to trimming and J lost 5 bases, with 18 bases between them. CDR1 and CDR2 from the germline V gene are SGHDT and YYEEEE. The CDR3 covers 15 residues. The CDR3 nucleotides are TGTGCCAGCAGCCTTGTGGTCCCTAGAGCGGAGACCCAGTACTTC. It specifies CASSLVVPRAETQYF.

The chain joins TRBV27 to TRBJ1-2, with 11 bases matching TRBD1. Germline V gives CDR1 MNHEY, CDR2 SMNVEV (reference sequence). The V and J ends lost 6 bases and 5 bases, in that order; junction bases with no gene match: 8. The CDR3 sequence is 15 residues long. This chain's CDR3 is CASSPGTGGQYGYTF. The CDR3, as DNA: TGTGCCAGCAGCCCCGGGACAGGGGGTCAATATGGCTACACCTTC.

V is TRBV4-2 and J is TRBJ2-3, with 15 bases fitting TRBD2. J gave up 7 bases and V 6 bases, and 20 bases lay outside the gene matches. This CDR3 is built from 20 residues. Per the germline V gene, CDR1 is LGHNA and CDR2 is YNFKEQ. For the CDR3, the DNA is TGTGCCAGCAGACCCGCACCCGGGACTAGCGGGAGGCCGGACCTCCATACGCAGTATTTT. Translated, it gives CASRPAPGTSGRPDLHTQYF.

V and J are TRBV20-1 and TRBJ2-7; 12 bases map to TRBD2. From germline, CDR1 is DFQATT and CDR2 SNEGSKA (reference sequence). Trimming took 2 bases from V and 3 from J; bases not matched to a gene: 5. CDR3 length equals 15 residues. CDR3 sequence (DNA): TGCAGTGCTAGAAGACTAGCGGGGGATTACTACGAGCAGTACTTC. It translates to CSARRLAGDYYEQYF.

This sequence joins TRBV18 and TRBJ2-1; 7 positions match TRBD2. J gave up 0 bases and V 4 bases, and 15 bases lay outside the gene matches. CDR1 KGHSH and CDR2 LQKENI come from the germline V gene. This CDR3 has 19 amino acids. In DNA, the CDR3 is TGTGCCAGCTCACGGCTCGGGCTAGCGGTCTTGAGCTCCTACAATGAGCAGTTCTTC. It yields the protein CASSRLGLAVLSSYNEQFF.

The table lists this clonotype with a few counts. CDR3 loop: CASSTSTGVFYEQYF. The CDR3 region has the DNA TGTGCCAGCAGTACTTCTACAGGGGTGTTCTACGAGCAGTACTTC. This chain joins TRBV12-3 or TRBV12-4 and TRBJ2-7; 7 bases agree with TRBD1. The CDR3 sequence is 15 residues long. V lost 5 bases and J lost 3; bases outside the gene matches: 10.

The genes are TRBV10-3 and TRBJ2-1; 15 bases match TRBD2. V lost 3 bases, J lost 4 bases, and 4 bases stayed unmatched. The CDR3 is made up of 17 amino acids. The V gene's germline CDR1 is ENHRY and CDR2 SYGVKD. The CDR3 nucleotides are TGTGCCATCAGTGAAGGACTAGCGGGAGGGGGGTACAATGAGCAGTTCTTC. Encoded protein: CAISEGLAGGGYNEQFF.

This clonotype came up a few times. The V call is TRBV25-1, the J call TRBJ2-2; D might be TRBD2 (6 bases). In germline, CDR1 is MGHDK, CDR2 SYGVNS. The CDR3 loop spans 12 amino acids. Trimming stripped 10 bases from V and 4 bases from J, with 10 bases between. The DNA of the CDR3 is TGTGCCATCGGCGGGACCACCGGGGAGCTGTTTTTT. Amino acids: CAIGGTTGELFF.

This clonotype showed up just a few times. The V gene is TRBV20-1, the J gene TRBJ1-6; D gene uncertain. The germline gives CDR1 DFQATT, CDR2 SNEGSKA (reference sequence). V dropped 3 bases and J dropped 7 bases, with 13 bases sitting between them. The CDR3 extends over 14 amino acids. The CDR3, as DNA: TGCAGTGCTAGGGTTGGGCCGTTGAATTCACCCCTCCACTTT. Translated: CSARVGPLNSPLHF.

The chain is built from TRBV24-1 and TRBJ2-2; D is perhaps TRBD1 (6 bases). Germline loops: CDR1 KGHDR, CDR2 SFDVKD. Deletions cut 8 bases from V and 3 bases from J, with 9 bases between. The CDR3 is made up of 13 amino acids. This CDR3 is CATMGAYTGELFF. CDR3 coding DNA: TGTGCCACCATGGGGGCGTACACCGGGGAGCTGTTTTTT.

This clonotype was recorded many times. The V and J genes are TRBV12-3 or TRBV12-4 and TRBJ2-7, with D possibly TRBD2 on 5 matching bases. Trimming removed 5 bases at V and 4 bases at J, with 9 bases between. The CDR3 sequence is 12 residues long. The CDR3 protein is CASSRGEYEQYF. Here the CDR3 DNA reads TGTGCCAGCAGTCGGGGAGAGTACGAGCAGTACTTC.

V gene TRBV6-2 or TRBV6-3 combines with J gene TRBJ2-7, with D hard to call. Germline V gene lookup returns CDR1 MNHEY and CDR2 SVGEGT. V lost 8 bases and J lost 6, with 8 bases in between. The CDR3 contains 10 residues. The CDR3, as DNA: TGTGCCAGCGCAGGAAGCGAGCAGTACTTC. It is translated as CASAGSEQYF.

This clonotype was seen many times. This chain uses TRBV7-2 with TRBJ2-3; D may match TRBD1 or TRBD2 (5 bases each). Germline V gene data show CDR1 as SGHTA and CDR2 as FQGNSA. This CDR3 contains 16 residues. V was shortened by 4 bases and J by 0 bases, with 14 bases between the two germline ends. The CDR3 region has the DNA TGTGCCAGCAGCTCCGGGACCGGAATAAGCACAGATACGCAGTATTTT. This codes for CASSSGTGISTDTQYF.

The V gene is TRBV10-3, the J gene TRBJ2-5; 7 bases are shared with TRBD2. This CDR3 has 14 amino acids. V lost 8 bases and J lost 4; bases outside the gene matches: 10. Germline V gene sequence: CDR1 ENHRY, CDR2 SYGVKD. CDR3 protein: CAIAGTIYRETQYF. Here the CDR3 DNA reads TGTGCCATCGCGGGGACTATCTATCGAGAGACCCAGTACTTC.

The chain is built from TRBV10-1 and TRBJ2-2, with D possibly being TRBD1 (5 bases). Trimming left V 2 bases short and J 3 bases short, with 10 bases between. The CDR3 totals 15 residues. Germline V lookup: CDR1 WNHNN, CDR2 SYGVQD (reference sequence). The CDR3 DNA reads TGCGCCAGCAGTGAGGATAGGGGTTACACCGGGGAGCTGTTTTTT. It translates to CASSEDRGYTGELFF.